The 30 T cell receptor beta chains given below trace back to one sample, sequenced in a study of shared clonotypes between healthy human individuals. Assay used: immunoSEQ multiplex PCR; TCRdb lists only in-frame clones, some missing. This sample carries roughly 2,500,000 clones, roughly 93% of them seen once, and the ten largest clones take more than 0.35%. The sequenced material came from naive CD4+ T cells from PBMCs. As to subset: CD45RA+ positively selected. These TCRs come from a young man in good health. Some clones in this sample may be carry-over from other donors' samples.

This chain links TRBV7-2 with TRBJ1-5; 7 nucleotides line up with TRBD1. V lost 5 bases to trimming and J lost 6 bases; unmatched junction nucleotides: 10. The CDR3 is 15 residues long. Looked up from germline, CDR1 is SGHTA and CDR2 is FQGNSA. The CDR3 DNA reads as TGTGCCAGCAGCGTAAAACAGGGGAATGGTCAGCCCCAGCATTTT. It encodes CASSVKQGNGQPQHF.

The rearrangement uses TRBV28 and TRBJ1-3, with D possibly being TRBD1 (5 bases). The CDR3 loop spans 15 amino acids. Germline V gene lookup returns CDR1 MDHEN and CDR2 SYDVKM. The germline V and J ends were trimmed by 5 bases and 3 bases, with 14 bases remaining between them. The CDR3, as DNA: TGTGCCAGCAGTAATCGGGGCGCCGGTGGAAACACCATATATTTT. Residues: CASSNRGAGGNTIYF.

This chain joins TRBV5-1 and TRBJ2-7; TRBD2 agrees at 10 bases. There are 14 residues in the CDR3. The V gene's germline CDR1 is SGHRS and CDR2 YFSETQ. Trimming took 4 bases from V and 6 from J; bases not matched to a gene: 7. In nucleotides, the CDR3 is TGCGCCAGCAGCAGCTCTAGCGGGAGTGTCGAGCAGTACTTC. The encoded protein is CASSSSSGSVEQYF.

Points on this clone: The sample holds other DNA sequences that translate to the same CDR3. The rearrangement joins TRBV6-5 to TRBJ1-2; D unresolved. V lost 0 bases and J 4 bases, leaving 9 bases between the germline ends. This CDR3 comprises 14 residues. Germline V lookup: CDR1 MNHEY, CDR2 SVGAGI. CDR3 region: CASSYSTAFYGYTF. CDR3 DNA sequence: TGTGCCAGCAGTTACTCGACGGCCTTCTATGGCTACACCTTC.

The CDR3 is CASSLAGALQGDEQFF. Written as DNA, the CDR3 is TGTGCCAGCAGCTTAGCGGGGGCGCTCCAGGGGGATGAGCAGTTCTTC. J is TRBJ2-1 and V is TRBV7-6, with 7 bases that match TRBD1. V gave up 0 bases and J gave up 8 bases; unmatched junction bases: 10. Germline V lookup: CDR1 SGHVS, CDR2 FNYEAQ. CDR3 size: 16 residues.

The rearrangement uses TRBV27 and TRBJ2-7; D perhaps matches TRBD2 (5 bases). Germline V lookup: CDR1 MNHEY, CDR2 SMNVEV (reference sequence). The CDR3 has 13 residues. Trimming removed 2 bases from V and 4 bases from J, with 9 bases in between. CDR3 region: CASSLREKYEQYF. Here the CDR3 DNA reads TGTGCCAGCAGTTTAAGGGAGAAATACGAGCAGTACTTC.

Of note for this clone: The same CDR3 is also encoded by other DNA sequences in this sample. The chain combines TRBV18 with TRBJ2-1; 12 bases map to TRBD2. Germline CDR1 is KGHSH and CDR2 is LQKENI. This CDR3 region has 16 residues. The V gene end was trimmed by 3 bases and the J gene end by 4 bases; junction bases not matched to a gene: 4. The CDR3 DNA reads as TGTGCCAGCTCACCCCCGACTAGCGGGGGATACAATGAGCAGTTCTTC. This codes for CASSPPTSGGYNEQFF.

The V gene is TRBV11-2, the J gene TRBJ2-2; weak D call: TRBD1 (5 bases). V lost 0 bases, J lost 5 bases, and 7 bases lay in between. The length of the CDR3 is 14 residues. CDR1 is SGHAT and CDR2 is FQNNGV in the germline V gene. This CDR3 reads CASSLDQGTGELFF. The CDR3 DNA reads TGTGCCAGCAGCTTAGACCAGGGTACCGGGGAGCTGTTTTTT.

The gene calls are TRBV5-4 and TRBJ2-5, with D perhaps given as TRBD1 or TRBD2 (5 bases each). V was pared by 4 bases and J by 5 bases, with 18 bases between. CDR3 length equals 15 residues. Germline V gene sequence: CDR1 SGHNT, CDR2 YYREEE (reference sequence). In DNA, the CDR3 is TGTGCCAGCAGCAAACGACAGCCGTGGGGGGAGACCCAGTACTTC. Protein: CASSKRQPWGETQYF.

Comments on this clone: This sample includes further DNA sequences coding for the same CDR3. The rearrangement links TRBV7-3 to TRBJ2-3, with unresolved D. This CDR3 comprises 12 residues. In germline, CDR1 is SGHTA, CDR2 FQGTGA. Trimming removed 0 bases from V and 4 bases from J, with 2 bases in between. The DNA of the CDR3 is TGTGCCAGCAGCTTAACCTCAGATACGCAGTATTTT. The encoded protein is CASSLTSDTQYF.

The chain links TRBV10-3 to TRBJ1-2; D is ambiguous. Germline-derived CDR1 and CDR2 are ENHRY and SYGVKD. The CDR3 totals 12 residues. Trimming removed 5 bases from V and 2 bases from J, with 6 bases in between. The CDR3 DNA is TGTGCCATCAGTTTGGGAAACTATGGCTACACCTTC. This sequence encodes CAISLGNYGYTF.

The V call is TRBV5-1, the J call TRBJ2-3; perhaps TRBD1 as D (6 bases). This CDR3 spans 16 amino acids. V gave up 7 bases and J gave up 3 bases, with 21 bases separating them. Germline-derived CDR1 and CDR2 are SGHRS and YFSETQ. CDR3 bases: TGCGCCAGCCGAGATGGGCAGGGGTTAAAGACAGATACGCAGTATTTT. This sequence encodes CASRDGQGLKTDTQYF.

The V and J genes are TRBV9 and TRBJ2-1; D might be TRBD1 or TRBD2, each matching 5 bases. V was trimmed by 4 bases and J by 0 bases, leaving 17 bases between them. CDR1 is SGDLS and CDR2 is YYNGEE in the germline V gene. This CDR3 spans 17 amino acids. The CDR3 DNA sequence: TGTGCCAGCAGCCCGGGGCTATCGATGAGCTCCTACAATGAGCAGTTCTTC. Translated: CASSPGLSMSSYNEQFF. Full variable domain (missing parts from reference TRBV9 and TRBJ2-1): DSGVTQTPKHLITATGQRVTLRCSPRSGDLSVYWYQQSLDQGLQFLIQYYNGEERAKGNILERFSAQQFPDLHSELNLSSLELGDSALYFCASSPGLSMSSYNEQFFGPGTRLTVL.

V gene TRBV4-2 combines with J gene TRBJ1-2; TRBD1 matches 12 bases. Germline CDR1 and CDR2: LGHNA and YNFKEQ. The CDR3 extends over 17 amino acids. J was trimmed by 7 bases and V by 1 base; bases with no gene match: 10. The CDR3 is CASSQGPGQGAIAGYTF. CDR3 DNA: TGTGCCAGCAGCCAAGGCCCGGGACAGGGGGCGATCGCTGGCTACACCTTC.

The V call is TRBV7-2, the J call TRBJ2-3; a weak D match, TRBD2 (6 bases). Germline CDR1 is SGHTA and CDR2 is FQGNSA. The CDR3 extends over 16 amino acids. V lost 4 bases, J lost 7 bases, and 21 bases lay in between. The CDR3 DNA follows: TGTGCCAGCAGCTCAAGTAGCGGCCAAAAGGGAAATACGCAGTATTTT. Translated: CASSSSSGQKGNTQYF.

CDR3 sequence: CATHRGGGLNEQFF. The CDR3 DNA sequence: TGTGCCACCCACCGGGGGGGAGGGTTAAATGAGCAGTTCTTC. The chain joins TRBV27 to TRBJ2-1, with 8 bases aligning to TRBD2. This CDR3 spans 14 amino acids. Germline-derived CDR1 and CDR2 are MNHEY and SMNVEV (reference sequence). Losses at the gene ends were 10 bases for V and 7 bases for J; bases not matched to a gene: 12.

The chain uses TRBV2 and TRBJ1-5; D not certain. Germline V lookup: CDR1 SNHLY, CDR2 FYNNEI. V was clipped by 1 base and J by 6 bases, with 13 bases between them. This CDR3 comprises 15 residues. The DNA of the CDR3 is TGTGCCAGCAGTGAAGGGTGGGGAGGGAGTCAGCCCCAGCATTTT. Its translation is CASSEGWGGSQPQHF.

The gene calls are TRBV28 and TRBJ1-2; D is ambiguous. The length of the CDR3 is 13 residues. Between the trimmed V and J ends, which lost 5 bases and 4 bases, there was a span of 11 bases. CDR1 is MDHEN and CDR2 is SYDVKM in the germline V gene. This CDR3 is CASSQTVGYGYTF. The CDR3 DNA follows: TGTGCCAGCAGTCAAACAGTTGGCTATGGCTACACCTTC.

This rearrangement joins TRBV6-5 to TRBJ1-1; D is unresolved. Germline CDR1 is MNHEY and CDR2 is SVGAGI. Trimming shortened V by 4 bases and J by 4 bases, and 13 bases separated the two germline ends. CDR3 length: 14 amino acids. For the CDR3, the DNA is TGTGCCAGCAGTTGGAGAGGGCGAGGCACTGAAGCTTTCTTT. Amino acid sequence: CASSWRGRGTEAFF.

This chain connects TRBV7-9 to TRBJ2-1, with a possible D match to TRBD1 (6 bases). The CDR3 is 14 residues long. The V gene lost 6 bases and the J gene lost 8 bases, with 17 bases spanning the gap. Germline values: CDR1 SEHNR, CDR2 FQNEAQ (reference sequence). The CDR3 reads CASRLNSDSDEQFF. The CDR3 DNA sequence: TGTGCCAGCAGATTAAACTCGGACAGCGATGAGCAGTTCTTC.

The gene calls are TRBV30 and TRBJ2-1; D remains ambiguous. Germline CDR1 GTSNPN, CDR2 SVGIG (reference sequence). This CDR3 has 13 residues. V was shortened by 2 bases and J by 5 bases, with 10 bases between the two germline ends. Written as DNA, the CDR3 is TGTGCCTGGAGTTCCAGGCTCGACAATGAGCAGTTCTTC. It specifies CAWSSRLDNEQFF.

This clone was counted a single time. The J gene is TRBJ1-2, the V gene TRBV6-5; 7 bases are a match to TRBD1. Germline V CDR1 and CDR2: MNHEY, SVGAGI. The CDR3 consists of 15 residues. With V trimmed by 6 bases and J by 6 bases, 13 bases remained unmatched. CDR3 DNA: TGTGCCAGCAGCGGCTTTGGACAGGCACTTCATGGCTACACCTTC. It codes for CASSGFGQALHGYTF.

CDR3 sequence (DNA): TGTGCCAGCGCTAGCGCGGGAGGGCCCCACGAGCAGTACTTC. It codes for CASASAGGPHEQYF. The genes are TRBV9 and TRBJ2-5; the match to TRBD2 covers 9 bases. Near its end, the DNA agrees better with TRBJ2-7, so the J call may be wrong. This CDR3 spans 14 amino acids. Per germline, CDR1 SGDLS and CDR2 YYNGEE.

The rearrangement joins TRBV6-5 to TRBJ2-1; D uncertain. V was clipped by 6 bases and J by 9 bases, with 21 bases between them. Germline CDR1 MNHEY, CDR2 SVGAGI. This CDR3 has 15 amino acids. CDR3 DNA: TGTGCCAGCAGCCTAAGGTCAGGACCCTGGGGTGAGCAGTTCTTC. It encodes CASSLRSGPWGEQFF.

Details on this clone: Other nucleotide sequences from this sample produce the same CDR3. The genes are TRBV5-1 and TRBJ1-3; D remains ambiguous. CDR1 SGHRS and CDR2 YFSETQ come from the germline V gene. The V end was cut by 4 bases, the J end by 0 bases, with 8 bases between. The length of the CDR3 is 14 residues. The CDR3 nucleotides are TGCGCCAGCAGCCAAGGTGGCTCTGGAAACACCATATATTTT. This translates into CASSQGGSGNTIYF. Combining the CDR3 with reference TRBV5-1 and TRBJ1-3 gives the whole variable domain KAGVTQTPRYLIKTRGQQVTLSCSPISGHRSVSWYQQTPGQGLQFLFEYFSETQRNKGNFPGRFSGRQFSNSRSEMNVSTLELGDSALYLCASSQGGSGNTIYFGEGSWLTVV.

The chain couples TRBV2 to TRBJ2-3; 9 bases fit TRBD2. Germline CDR1 SNHLY, CDR2 FYNNEI. CDR3 size: 14 residues. J lost 3 bases, V lost 6 bases, and 4 bases had no gene match. In nucleotides, the CDR3 is TGTGCCAGCAGCTTCAGCGGGAGGACAGATACGCAGTATTTT. Its translation: CASSFSGRTDTQYF. The variable domain in full, with the rest retrieved from reference TRBV2 and TRBJ2-3, is EPEVTQTPSHQVTQMGQEVILRCVPISNHLYFYWYRQILGQKVEFLVSFYNNEISEKSEIFDDQFSVERPDGSNFTLKIRSTKLEDSAMYFCASSFSGRTDTQYFGPGTRLTVL.

The chain links TRBV11-3 to TRBJ2-5; TRBD1 or TRBD2 may be the D gene (5 bases each). The length of the CDR3 is 15 residues. The V and J ends lost 3 bases and 5 bases respectively, with 16 bases between them. Germline CDR1 is SGHNT and CDR2 is YENEEA. The DNA for the CDR3 is TGTGCCAGCAGCTTGGGCACCTCCCGGGGCGAGACCCAGTACTTC. Encoded protein: CASSLGTSRGETQYF.

V is TRBV5-1 and J is TRBJ1-1, with D possibly matching TRBD1 (5 bases). With 4 bases removed from V and 3 bases from J, the gap between germline ends came to 19 bases. Looked up from germline, CDR1 is SGHRS and CDR2 is YFSETQ. The CDR3 totals 16 residues. The CDR3, as DNA: TGCGCCAGCAGCATCACTGCTGACGGGGGGGACACTGAAGCTTTCTTT. Its translation: CASSITADGGDTEAFF.

This clone was seen only once. The J gene is TRBJ2-1, the V gene TRBV5-5; 12 nucleotides match TRBD2. CDR3 size: 15 residues. V lost 0 bases to trimming and J lost 7 bases; unmatched junction nucleotides: 2. CDR1 and CDR2 from the germline V gene are SGHKS and YYEKEE (reference sequence). The CDR3 DNA sequence: TGTGCCAGCAGCTTGGGGACTAGCGGGGTTAATGAGCAGTTCTTC. Protein sequence: CASSLGTSGVNEQFF.

V and J are TRBV6-5 and TRBJ2-1; weak D call: TRBD1 (5 bases). The CDR3 loop spans 15 amino acids. V dropped 5 bases and J dropped 0 bases, with 11 bases sitting between them. Per germline, CDR1 MNHEY and CDR2 SVGAGI. CDR3 coding DNA: TGTGCCAGCAGTCTAACCGACAGCTCCTACAATGAGCAGTTCTTC. As protein: CASSLTDSSYNEQFF.